These T cell receptor beta chains were read from a single sample in a study of blood T cell repertoires in COVID-19. Libraries were prepared by immunoSEQ multiplex PCR; TCRdb keeps only in-frame clonotypes and omits some of them. Among around 99,000 clones listed, 80% were seen once. Specimen: peripheral blood. The receptors were sampled from a man between 50 and 59 years old who had recovered from COVID-19. Both conserved end residues are part of each CDR3. The order of the fields is J gene, V gene, D gene, clone size, CDR3 DNA, CDR3 protein. A D gene is named only where the DNA matches it firmly. Part of the rows lack a size; the others show once, few, many or a class for expanded clones.

j_call: TRBJ2-3; v_call: TRBV9; d_call: TRBD2; clone_size: .; cdr3_nt: TGTGCCAGCAGCGTATCGGGGGGGGACACAGATACGCAGTATTTT; cdr3_aa: CASSVSGGDTDTQYF
j_call: TRBJ1-2; v_call: TRBV29-1; d_call: TRBD1; clone_size: .; cdr3_nt: TGCAGCGTTACCCTCAGGGGGTCGTTCTATGGCTACACCTTC; cdr3_aa: CSVTLRGSFYGYTF
j_call: TRBJ2-1; v_call: TRBV28; d_call: TRBD2; clone_size: once; cdr3_nt: TGTGCCGCTAGGACTAGCGGGAACAATGAGCAGTTCTTC; cdr3_aa: CAARTSGNNEQFF
j_call: TRBJ1-4; v_call: TRBV7-9; d_call: TRBD1; clone_size: few; cdr3_nt: TGTGCCAGCAGCCCAACAGGGGGCCGAAATGAAAAACTGTTTTTT; cdr3_aa: CASSPTGGRNEKLFF
j_call: TRBJ2-3; v_call: TRBV7-6; d_call: TRBD2; clone_size: .; cdr3_nt: TGTGCCAGCAGCTCGGGACTAGCGGCCCGACGTACGCAGTATTTT; cdr3_aa: CASSSGLAARRTQYF
j_call: TRBJ2-4; v_call: TRBV5-4; d_call: .; clone_size: .; cdr3_nt: TGTGCCAGCAGCTTGGCGGGTATACTAGCCAAAAACATTCAGTACTTC; cdr3_aa: CASSLAGILAKNIQYF
j_call: TRBJ1-5; v_call: TRBV7-9; d_call: .; clone_size: .; cdr3_nt: TGTGCCAGCAGCTCGGACAGAAGCAATCAGCCCCAGCATTTT; cdr3_aa: CASSSDRSNQPQHF
j_call: TRBJ2-1; v_call: TRBV5-1; d_call: .; clone_size: .; cdr3_nt: TGCGCCAGCAGCTCTACTTTCTACAATGAGCAGTTCTTC; cdr3_aa: CASSSTFYNEQFF
j_call: TRBJ2-2; v_call: TRBV2; d_call: TRBD1; clone_size: .; cdr3_nt: TGTGTCACGTCGGGGACAGTTAACACCGGGGAGCTGTTTTTT; cdr3_aa: CVTSGTVNTGELFF
j_call: TRBJ2-1; v_call: TRBV11-2; d_call: TRBD2; clone_size: .; cdr3_nt: TGTGCCAGCAGCTTAATCTCCCGGGGGGTACCGGCCCCCAATGAGCAGTTCTTC; cdr3_aa: CASSLISRGVPAPNEQFF